In its sample, the clone carrying this T cell receptor (beta chain) was seen many times. Its target is unknown. Healthy Caucasians alone served as donors. The sample belongs to a study of identical twins. Study results and limitations: Out-of-frame TCR alpha sharing observed in monozygotic twins exceeded model estimates. The study found weaker excess twin sharing in beta out-of-frame sequences.

In germline, CDR1 is SGHNT, CDR2 YYREEE (reference sequence). CDR3 length: 19 residues. V lost 2 bases and J 1 base, leaving 19 bases between the germline ends. A universal primer site came from template switching; cDNA carried unique molecular identifiers. Using its own MiXCR run on the 5' RACE reads, TCRdb lists one record per CDR3 protein. The sample lists a few hundred thousand distinct CDR3 sequences, about 8.3% seen once, with less than 4% in the top ten. These records were also assigned to another study, of yellow fever vaccine responses in identical twins.

The sequenced sample consisted of CD8+ T cells sorted from blood. This TCR was sampled from a woman aged 18-29 years in good health. The chain has TRBV5-4 and TRBJ2-6; unclear D gene. The CDR3 spells CASSFMLGQILSGANVLTF. The CDR3 nucleotides read TGTGCCAGCAGCTTTATGCTCGGCCAGATCCTATCTGGGGCCAACGTCCTGACTTTC.